This passage covers 24 T cell receptor beta chains from one sample sequenced in a study of T cells after somatic rescue of genetic block. TCRdb keeps only in-frame clones here, not all; method: immunoSEQ multiplex PCR. The data hold 7,500 to 8,500 clones, with 75% to 90% observed a single time. The sequenced sample consisted of peripheral blood mononuclear cells (PBMCs). These receptor sequences come from a boy younger than 18.

The V call is TRBV19, the J call TRBJ1-2, with TRBD1 as a possible D gene (5 bases). Germline V gene sequence: CDR1 LNHDA, CDR2 SQIVND (reference sequence). V was pared by 3 bases and J by 3 bases, with 11 bases between. The CDR3 is 14 amino acids. This CDR3 is CASSIQGSDYGYTF. CDR3 nucleotides: TGTGCCAGTAGTATTCAGGGTTCGGACTATGGCTACACCTTC.

The chain joins TRBV4-3 to TRBJ2-2; 8 nucleotides line up with TRBD2. J lost 5 bases, V lost 3 bases, and 8 bases had no gene match. The CDR3 consists of 16 residues. From germline, CDR1 is LGHNA and CDR2 YSLEER. CDR3 sequence reads: CASSQKWTSFTGELFF. The CDR3 coding sequence is TGCGCCAGCAGCCAGAAATGGACTAGCTTTACCGGGGAGCTGTTTTTT.

The chain employs TRBV28 and TRBJ1-2; D might be TRBD1 (5 bases). The CDR3 is made up of 14 amino acids. The germline V gene encodes CDR1 MDHEN and CDR2 SYDVKM. V lost 7 bases and J 2 bases, leaving 14 bases between the germline ends. Here the CDR3 DNA reads TGTGCCAGCATGGGGCCCCGGAGGAACTATGGCTACACCTTC. Translating it yields CASMGPRRNYGYTF.

The rearrangement links TRBV19 to TRBJ1-2, with no clear D. There are 12 residues in the CDR3. The V and J ends lost 7 bases and 6 bases respectively, with 12 bases between them. Germline CDR1 is LNHDA and CDR2 is SQIVND (reference sequence). Here the CDR3 reads CASTTRHHGYTF. The CDR3 coding sequence is TGTGCCAGTACCACCCGACACCATGGCTACACCTTC. The variable domain in full, completed from reference TRBV19 and TRBJ1-2, reads DGGITQSPKYLFRKEGQNVTLSCEQNLNHDAMYWYRQDPGQGLRLIYYSQIVNDFQKGDIAEGYSVSREKKESFPLTVTSAQKNPTAFYLCASTTRHHGYTFGSGTRLTVV.

The table lists this clone with a few counts. This chain connects TRBV4-3 to TRBJ2-1; 11 nucleotides line up with TRBD2. The CDR3 consists of 17 residues. V lost 4 bases, J lost 4 bases, and 9 bases stayed unmatched. Germline CDR1 LGHNA, CDR2 YSLEER. The CDR3 nucleotides read TGCGCCAGCAGCCGAAGGGCCGGGACTAGCGGTTACAATGAGCAGTTCTTC. Its protein is CASSRRAGTSGYNEQFF.

The chain carries TRBV11-2 and TRBJ1-1; D not resolved. In germline, CDR1 is SGHAT, CDR2 FQNNGV. The CDR3 is 16 amino acids. V lost 1 base to trimming and J lost 0 bases, with 12 bases between them. Written as DNA, the CDR3 is TGTGCCAGCAGCTTAGGGGTGATTCTGTTGAACACTGAAGCTTTCTTT. Amino acids: CASSLGVILLNTEAFF.

The CDR3 loop reads CASSLEGSENTIYF. Here the CDR3 DNA reads TGTGCCAGCAGCTTAGAGGGTAGCGAGAACACCATATATTTT. The V call is TRBV7-8, the J call TRBJ1-3; D gene unclear. Per germline, CDR1 SGHVS and CDR2 FQNEAQ. CDR3 length equals 14 residues. V lost 1 base and J lost 7, with 11 bases in between.

The chain has TRBV2 and TRBJ2-3, with 8 nucleotides matching TRBD1. CDR3 length: 15 residues. Per the germline V gene, CDR1 is SNHLY and CDR2 is FYNNEI. V shed 3 bases, J shed 3 bases, and the junction held 5 bases outside the gene matches. The CDR3 DNA reads as TGTGCCAGCAGTGAGGGCAGGGGGCTAACAGATACGCAGTATTTT. Translation: CASSEGRGLTDTQYF.

This clone was observed a few times. The chain recombines TRBV7-9 with TRBJ2-3, with 7 bases identical to TRBD1. CDR3 length: 15 residues. CDR1 and CDR2 from the germline V gene are SEHNR and FQNEAQ (reference sequence). Trimming removed 5 bases from V and 0 bases from J; junction bases left unmatched: 5. For the CDR3, the DNA is TGTGCCAGCAGCCCGACAGGGATTAGCACAGATACGCAGTATTTT. Protein: CASSPTGISTDTQYF.

The chain is built from TRBV11-2 and TRBJ1-3; TRBD1 matches 9 bases. CDR1 and CDR2 from the germline V gene are SGHAT and FQNNGV. This CDR3 has 17 amino acids. Unmatched junction bases numbered 14, after V lost 5 bases and J lost 6 bases. Here the CDR3 DNA reads TGTGCCAGCAGCCTATCCCCACGGGACAGGGTGGAAAACACCATATATTTT. Its protein is CASSLSPRDRVENTIYF.

The chain combines TRBV7-9 with TRBJ2-6; D is tentatively TRBD1 or TRBD2 (5 bases each). This CDR3 contains 17 residues. V was shortened by 2 bases and J by 0 bases, with 11 bases between the two germline ends. The germline gives CDR1 SEHNR, CDR2 FQNEAQ (reference sequence). The CDR3 coding sequence is TGTGCCAGCAGCTTACAATTGGGGGACTCTGGGGCCAACGTCCTGACTTTC. Amino acids: CASSLQLGDSGANVLTF.

Notes on this clone: Other DNA sequences in this sample translate to the same CDR3. This chain links TRBV5-6 with TRBJ2-5, with D possibly being TRBD2 (6 bases). V lost 3 bases and J lost 3, with 15 bases in between. This CDR3 has 15 residues. Per germline, CDR1 SGHDT and CDR2 YYEEEE. CDR3 protein: CASSSVGAGKETQYF. CDR3 nucleotides: TGTGCCAGCAGCTCGGTAGGGGCGGGAAAAGAGACCCAGTACTTC.

The gene calls are TRBV19 and TRBJ2-7; 10 bases are a match to TRBD1. CDR1 and CDR2 from the germline V gene are LNHDA and SQIVND (reference sequence). This CDR3 has 14 residues. With 8 bases clipped from V and 4 bases from J, the junction kept 8 bases outside the gene matches. This chain's CDR3 is CASAPGTGAYEQYF. CDR3 in DNA: TGTGCCAGTGCGCCGGGGACAGGGGCGTACGAGCAGTACTTC.

This chain uses TRBV11-3 with TRBJ2-7; 8 nucleotides line up with TRBD1. V lost 5 bases and J lost 6; bases outside the gene matches: 6. In germline, CDR1 is SGHNT, CDR2 YENEEA. There are 13 residues in the CDR3. In DNA form, the CDR3 reads TGTGCCAGCAGCAGTGGACAGGGTCGCGAGCAGTACTTC. Protein product: CASSSGQGREQYF. Variable domain in full (rest from reference TRBV11-3 and TRBJ2-7): EAGVVQSPRYKIIEKKQPVAFWCNPISGHNTLYWYLQNLGQGPELLIRYENEEAVDDSQLPKDRFSAERLKGVDSTLKIQPAELGDSAVYLCASSSGQGREQYFGPGTRLTVT.

This clone has just a few counts. The chain joins TRBV11-3 to TRBJ2-7, with 7 bases that match TRBD1. This CDR3 contains 14 residues. CDR1 and CDR2 (germline): SGHNT, YENEEA. After removal of 7 bases from V and 1 base from J, the junction contained 7 bases not matched to a gene. CDR3 residues: CASTRRDSSYEQYF. The CDR3 DNA follows: TGTGCCAGCACCCGAAGGGACAGTTCCTACGAGCAGTACTTC.

This CDR3 reads CATVWGGSDEQYF. For the CDR3, the DNA is TGTGCCACCGTTTGGGGGGGATCCGACGAGCAGTACTTC. This chain joins TRBV28 and TRBJ2-7, with TRBD2 matching over 7 bases. Germline V gives CDR1 MDHEN, CDR2 SYDVKM. The CDR3 has 13 amino acids. The junction had 11 bases not matched to a gene; V was cut back by 10 bases and J by 5 bases.

The chain uses TRBV19 and TRBJ2-1; no clear D. CDR3 length: 14 amino acids. Germline V gene data show CDR1 as LNHDA and CDR2 as SQIVND (reference sequence). Deletions cut 3 bases from V and 5 bases from J, with 11 bases between. For the CDR3, the DNA is TGTGCCAGTAGTATTCTCGCGCCTAACAATGAGCAGTTCTTC. This codes for CASSILAPNNEQFF.

This clone was detected only once. V usage is TRBV10-3 and J usage is TRBJ2-7, with 9 bases identical to TRBD1. Trimming at V came to 10 bases and at J to 6 bases, leaving 16 bases not matched to a gene. Germline assignment: CDR1 ENHRY and CDR2 SYGVKD. The CDR3 has 15 residues. The chain's CDR3 is CATNTLGGTGTEQYF. CDR3 bases: TGTGCCACCAACACACTTGGGGGGACAGGGACCGAGCAGTACTTC.

V and J are TRBV10-3 and TRBJ2-1; D gene uncertain. Germline V lookup: CDR1 ENHRY, CDR2 SYGVKD. The length of the CDR3 is 17 residues. Trimming stripped 0 bases from V and 8 bases from J, with 20 bases between. In DNA form, the CDR3 reads TGTGCCATCAGTGAGTCGAGGTTTAGCTCCCCTTTGGATGAGCAGTTCTTC. Translated: CAISESRFSSPLDEQFF.

The genes are TRBV6-5 and TRBJ2-5, with a weak D call TRBD2 (5 bases). Germline V gene sequence: CDR1 MNHEY, CDR2 SVGAGI. The CDR3 consists of 11 residues. V was shortened by 7 bases and J by 5 bases, with 8 bases between the two germline ends. The CDR3 coding sequence is TGTGCCAGCATCGGGGATGAGACCCAGTACTTC. Protein sequence: CASIGDETQYF.

The CDR3 bases are TGTGCTAGTGGGGGACAGGGAAGGAACACTGAAGCTTTCTTT. Its translation is CASGGQGRNTEAFF. The chain joins TRBV12-5 to TRBJ1-1; TRBD1 matches at 9 bases. The CDR3 length is 14 residues. Per germline, CDR1 LGHNT and CDR2 FRNRAP. The V segment lost 6 bases and the J segment 1 base; nucleotides outside the gene matches: 3.

This sequence joins TRBV15 and TRBJ1-5; TRBD1 matches at 8 bases. The CDR3 spans 18 residues. The V segment lost 5 bases and the J segment 9 bases; nucleotides outside the gene matches: 21. Per germline, CDR1 LNHNV and CDR2 YYDKDF (reference sequence). CDR3 amino acids: CATSGRSWDRRRGGPQHF. The CDR3 nucleotides are TGTGCCACCAGCGGTCGATCGTGGGACAGGAGACGAGGTGGGCCCCAGCATTTT.

This clone was observed a handful of times. The chain has TRBV25-1 and TRBJ2-1; D is perhaps TRBD2 (5 bases). The CDR3 consists of 13 residues. Trimming removed 3 bases from V and 6 bases from J, with 9 bases in between. The germline CDR1 and CDR2 sequences are MGHDK and SYGVNS. The CDR3 here is CASSDGDINEQFF. The CDR3 region has the DNA TGTGCCAGCAGTGACGGGGATATCAATGAGCAGTTCTTC. Complete variable domain (other parts from reference TRBV25-1 and TRBJ2-1): EADIYQTPRYLVIGTGKKITLECSQTMGHDKMYWYQQDPGMELHLIHYSYGVNSTEKGDLSSESTVSRIRTEHFPLTLESARPSHTSQYLCASSDGDINEQFFGPGTRLTVL.

This clone was recorded a few times. This sequence joins TRBV29-1 and TRBJ2-2; D is undetermined. V was shortened by 2 bases and J by 2 bases, with 6 bases between the two germline ends. CDR3 length: 13 amino acids. Germline assignment: CDR1 SQVTM and CDR2 ANQGSEA. The CDR3 DNA follows: TGCAGCGTTGAACAGTTTAACACCGGGGAGCTGTTTTTT. Protein product: CSVEQFNTGELFF.